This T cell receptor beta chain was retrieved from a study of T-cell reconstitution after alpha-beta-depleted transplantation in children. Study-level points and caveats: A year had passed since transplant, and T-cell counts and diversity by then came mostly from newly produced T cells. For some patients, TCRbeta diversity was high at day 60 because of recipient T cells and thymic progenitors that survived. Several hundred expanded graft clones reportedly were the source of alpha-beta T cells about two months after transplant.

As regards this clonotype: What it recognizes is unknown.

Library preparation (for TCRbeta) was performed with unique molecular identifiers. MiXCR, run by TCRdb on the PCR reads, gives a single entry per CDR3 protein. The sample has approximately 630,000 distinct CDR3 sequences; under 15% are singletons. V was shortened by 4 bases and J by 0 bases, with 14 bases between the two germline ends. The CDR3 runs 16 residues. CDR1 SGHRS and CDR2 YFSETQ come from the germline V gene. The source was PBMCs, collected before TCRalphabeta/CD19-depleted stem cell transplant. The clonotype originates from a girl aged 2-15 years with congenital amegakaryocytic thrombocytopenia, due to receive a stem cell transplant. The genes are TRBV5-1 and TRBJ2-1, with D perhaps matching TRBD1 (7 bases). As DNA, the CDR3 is TGCGCCAGCAGCCCCAACCAGGGGGGCTCCTACAATGAGCAGTTCTTC. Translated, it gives CASSPNQGGSYNEQFF. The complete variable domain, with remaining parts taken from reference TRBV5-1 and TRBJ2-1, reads KAGVTQTPRYLIKTRGQQVTLSCSPISGHRSVSWYQQTPGQGLQFLFEYFSETQRNKGNFPGRFSGRQFSNSRSEMNVSTLELGDSALYLCASSPNQGGSYNEQFFGPGTRLTVL.